The subject of this entry is one T cell receptor (beta chain). The antigen remains unidentified. The CDR3 is made up of 15 amino acids. The germline V gene encodes CDR1 SGHKS and CDR2 YYEKEE (reference sequence). Trimming took 1 base from V and 4 from J, leaving 14 bases between them. The time point here: late sampling 161 to 241 days after vaccination in a few convalescent patients. Treatment in this sample: roughly 11-day PBMC culture with coronavirus spike peptide pools or control peptides (ViraFEST assay). ViraFEST used peptide pools to expand antigen-specific T cells before TCR sequencing. This sample is drawn from a study of vaccination and CD4 T cells after COVID-19. Cultured CD4+ T-cell DNA underwent Oncomine TCR Beta short-read sequencing. One entry per CDR3 protein results from TCRdb running MiXCR on the PCR reads. The sample records about 22,000 distinct CDR3 sequences, under 40% being singletons.

The clonotype originates from a human donor who had recovered from COVID-19. The V gene is TRBV5-5, the J gene TRBJ2-5; D possibly corresponds to TRBD2 (5 bases). The sequencing here drew on CD4+ T cells from blood, cultured in vitro, taken about 7 months after SARS-CoV-2 vaccination. CDR3 DNA: TGTGCCAGCAGCTTGCTCCCTTCGGCGGGAGAGACCCAGTACTTC. It encodes CASSLLPSAGETQYF.